The sequence of this TCR beta chain was determined in a study of OX40 agonist ivuxolimab in advanced cancers. Data came from immunoSEQ multiplex PCR; TCRdb stores just in-frame clones and leaves some out. The sample lists about 48,000 clones; 84% were seen once. This CDR3 comprises 13 residues. CDR1 is SGHRS, CDR2 YFSETQ, per germline. V dropped 7 bases and J dropped 6; count of bases not matched to a gene: 9. This clone was recorded once. Researchers took blood at baseline, on cycle 4 day 1, and on cycle 7 day 1. The sample in question was CD4+ or CD8+ T cells sorted from blood, obtained in a trial of the OX40 agonist ivuxolimab. The J gene is TRBJ1-1, the V gene TRBV5-1; 7 bases are shared with TRBD1. The receptor's source is an adult with an advanced solid tumor such as melanoma, head and neck, liver or kidney cancer. The CDR3 bases are TGCGCCAGCGGCTCGACAGGGCTTCCTGAAGCTTTCTTT. It specifies CASGSTGLPEAFF.